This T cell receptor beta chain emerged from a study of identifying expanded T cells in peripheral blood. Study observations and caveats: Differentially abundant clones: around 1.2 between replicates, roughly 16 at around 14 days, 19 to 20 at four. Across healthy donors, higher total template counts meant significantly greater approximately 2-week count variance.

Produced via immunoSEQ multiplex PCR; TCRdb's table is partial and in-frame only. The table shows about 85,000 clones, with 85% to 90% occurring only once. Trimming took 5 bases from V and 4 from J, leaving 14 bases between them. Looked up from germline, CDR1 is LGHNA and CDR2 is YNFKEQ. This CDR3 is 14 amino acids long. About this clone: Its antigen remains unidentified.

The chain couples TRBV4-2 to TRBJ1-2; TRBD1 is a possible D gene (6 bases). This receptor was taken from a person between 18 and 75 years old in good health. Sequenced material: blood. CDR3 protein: CASSSTRGIYGYTF. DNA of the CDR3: TGTGCCAGCAGCTCCACCAGGGGCATCTATGGCTACACCTTC.